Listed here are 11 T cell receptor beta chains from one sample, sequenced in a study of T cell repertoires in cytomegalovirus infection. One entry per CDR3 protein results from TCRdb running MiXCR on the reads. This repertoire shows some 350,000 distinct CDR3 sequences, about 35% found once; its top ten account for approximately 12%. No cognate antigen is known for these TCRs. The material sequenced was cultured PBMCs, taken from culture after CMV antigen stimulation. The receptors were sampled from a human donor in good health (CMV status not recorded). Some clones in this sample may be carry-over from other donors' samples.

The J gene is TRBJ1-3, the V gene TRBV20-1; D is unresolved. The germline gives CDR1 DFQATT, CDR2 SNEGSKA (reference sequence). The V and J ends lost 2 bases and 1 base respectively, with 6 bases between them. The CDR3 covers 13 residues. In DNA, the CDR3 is TGCAGTGCTAGAAAAGAATCTGGAAACACCATATATTTT. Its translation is CSARKESGNTIYF.

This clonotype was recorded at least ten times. The CDR3 here is CASSLADRATTYEQYF. The CDR3 DNA is TGTGCCAGCAGCTTAGCGGACAGGGCTACCACCTACGAGCAGTACTTC. V is TRBV7-9 and J is TRBJ2-7, with 8 nucleotides matching TRBD1. The ends lost 0 bases at V and 2 bases at J; junction bases unmatched: 6. The CDR3 has 16 amino acids. Germline loops: CDR1 SEHNR, CDR2 FQNEAQ (reference sequence).

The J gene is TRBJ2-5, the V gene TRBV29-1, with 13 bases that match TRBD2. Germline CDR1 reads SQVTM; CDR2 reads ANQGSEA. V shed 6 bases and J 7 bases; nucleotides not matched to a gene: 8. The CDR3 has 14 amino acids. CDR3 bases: TGCAGCGTCGCCGGGACTAGCGGGATGTGGACCCAGTACTTC. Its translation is CSVAGTSGMWTQYF. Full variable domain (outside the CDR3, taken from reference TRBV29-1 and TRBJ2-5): SAVISQKPSRDICQRGTSLTIQCQVDSQVTMMFWYRQQPGQSLTLIATANQGSEATYESGFVIDKFPISRPNLTFSTLTVSNMSPEDSSIYLCSVAGTSGMWTQYFGPGTRLLVL.

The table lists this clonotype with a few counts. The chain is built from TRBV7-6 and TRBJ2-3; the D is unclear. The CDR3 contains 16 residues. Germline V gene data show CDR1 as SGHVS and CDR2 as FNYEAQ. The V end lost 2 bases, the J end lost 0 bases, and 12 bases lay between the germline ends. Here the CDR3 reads CASSLIPVTSTDTQYF. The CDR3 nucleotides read TGTGCCAGCAGCTTAATCCCTGTGACGAGCACAGATACGCAGTATTTT. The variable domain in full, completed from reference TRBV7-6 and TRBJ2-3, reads GAGVSQSPRYKVTKRGQDVALRCDPISGHVSLYWYRQALGQGPEFLTYFNYEAQQDKSGLPNDRFSAERPEGSISTLTIQRTEQRDSAMYRCASSLIPVTSTDTQYFGPGTRLTVL.

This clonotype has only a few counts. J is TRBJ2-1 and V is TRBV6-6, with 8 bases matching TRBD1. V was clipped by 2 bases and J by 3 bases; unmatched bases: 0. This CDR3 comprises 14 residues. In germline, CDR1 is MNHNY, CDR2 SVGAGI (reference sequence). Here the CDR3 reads CASSYDRGYNEQFF. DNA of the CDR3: TGTGCCAGCAGTTACGACAGGGGCTACAATGAGCAGTTCTTC.

The CDR3 is CASSSGGVRKAGELFF. The CDR3 bases are TGTGCCAGCAGCTCGGGTGGAGTGCGGAAGGCCGGGGAGCTGTTTTTT. This chain links TRBV7-2 with TRBJ2-2; D remains ambiguous. The CDR3 runs 16 residues. Trimming took 4 bases from V and 6 from J, leaving 18 bases between them. CDR1 is SGHTA and CDR2 is FQGNSA in the germline V gene.

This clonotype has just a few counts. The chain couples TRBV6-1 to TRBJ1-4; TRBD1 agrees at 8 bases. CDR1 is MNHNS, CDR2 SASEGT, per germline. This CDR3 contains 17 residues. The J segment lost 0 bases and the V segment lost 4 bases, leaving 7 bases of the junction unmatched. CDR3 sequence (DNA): TGTGCCAGCAGTGGGAGGACAGGGACCACAACTAATGAAAAACTGTTTTTT. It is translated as CASSGRTGTTTNEKLFF.

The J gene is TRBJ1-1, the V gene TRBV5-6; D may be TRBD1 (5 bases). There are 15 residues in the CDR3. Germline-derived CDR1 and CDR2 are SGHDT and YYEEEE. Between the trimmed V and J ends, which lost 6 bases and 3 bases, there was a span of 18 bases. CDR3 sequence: CASTERGRRHTEAFF. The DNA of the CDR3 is TGTGCCAGCACCGAAAGGGGTCGGAGGCACACTGAAGCTTTCTTT.

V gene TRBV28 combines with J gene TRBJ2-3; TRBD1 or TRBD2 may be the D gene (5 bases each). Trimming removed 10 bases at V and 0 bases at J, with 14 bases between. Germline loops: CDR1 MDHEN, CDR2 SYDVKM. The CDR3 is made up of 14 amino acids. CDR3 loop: CATCHGGSTDTQYF. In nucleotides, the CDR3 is TGTGCCACTTGCCATGGGGGTAGCACAGATACGCAGTATTTT.

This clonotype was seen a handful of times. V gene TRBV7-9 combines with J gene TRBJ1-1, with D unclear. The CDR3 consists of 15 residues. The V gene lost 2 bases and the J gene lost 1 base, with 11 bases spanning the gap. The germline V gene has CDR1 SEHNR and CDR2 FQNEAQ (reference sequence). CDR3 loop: CASSLYAPENTEAFF. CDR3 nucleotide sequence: TGTGCCAGCAGCTTATACGCCCCCGAGAACACTGAAGCTTTCTTT.

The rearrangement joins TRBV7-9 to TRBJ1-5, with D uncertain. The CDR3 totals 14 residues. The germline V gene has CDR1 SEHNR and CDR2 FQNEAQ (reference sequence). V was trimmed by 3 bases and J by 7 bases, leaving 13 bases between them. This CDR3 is CASSFGKGGQPQHF. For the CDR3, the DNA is TGTGCCAGCAGCTTCGGTAAGGGCGGCCAGCCCCAGCATTTT.